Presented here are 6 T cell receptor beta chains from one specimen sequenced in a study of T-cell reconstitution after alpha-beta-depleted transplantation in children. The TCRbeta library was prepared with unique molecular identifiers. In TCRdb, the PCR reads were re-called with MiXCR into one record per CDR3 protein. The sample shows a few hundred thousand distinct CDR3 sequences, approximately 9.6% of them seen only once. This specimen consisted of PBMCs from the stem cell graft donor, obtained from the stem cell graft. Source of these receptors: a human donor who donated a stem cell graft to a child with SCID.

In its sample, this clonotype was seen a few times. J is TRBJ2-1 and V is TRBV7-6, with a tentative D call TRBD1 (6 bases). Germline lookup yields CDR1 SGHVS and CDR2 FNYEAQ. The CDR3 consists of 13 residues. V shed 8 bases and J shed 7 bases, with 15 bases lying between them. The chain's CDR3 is CASEGDRENEQFF. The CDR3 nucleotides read TGTGCCAGCGAGGGGGATCGCGAAAATGAGCAGTTCTTC.

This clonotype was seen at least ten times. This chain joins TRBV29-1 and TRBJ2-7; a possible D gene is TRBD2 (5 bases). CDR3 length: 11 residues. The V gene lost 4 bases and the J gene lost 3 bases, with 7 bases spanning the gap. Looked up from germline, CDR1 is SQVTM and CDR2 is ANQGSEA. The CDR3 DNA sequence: TGCAGCGTTGGGACTGGCTACGAGCAGTACTTC. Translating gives CSVGTGYEQYF.

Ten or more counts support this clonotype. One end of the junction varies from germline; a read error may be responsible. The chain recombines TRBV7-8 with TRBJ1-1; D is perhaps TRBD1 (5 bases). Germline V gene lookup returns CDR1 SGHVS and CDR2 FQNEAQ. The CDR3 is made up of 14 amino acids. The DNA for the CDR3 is TGTGCCAGCAGCCTAGCAGGGTTTAACACTGAAGCTTTCTTT. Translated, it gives CASSLAGFNTEAFF. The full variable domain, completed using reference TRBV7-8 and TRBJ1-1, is GAGVSQSPRYKVAKRGQDVALRCDPISGHVSLFWYQQALGQGPEFLTYFQNEAQLDKSGLPSDRFFAERPEGSVSTLKIQRTQQEDSAVYLCASSLAGFNTEAFFGQGTRLTVV.

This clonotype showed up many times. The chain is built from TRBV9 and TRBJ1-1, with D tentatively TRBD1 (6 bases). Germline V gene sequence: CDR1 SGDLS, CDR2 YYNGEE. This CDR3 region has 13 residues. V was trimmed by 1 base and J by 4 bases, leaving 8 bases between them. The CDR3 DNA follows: TGTGCCAGCAGCGTAAGGGGGGCCACTGAAGCTTTCTTT. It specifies CASSVRGATEAFF. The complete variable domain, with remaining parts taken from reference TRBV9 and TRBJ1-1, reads DSGVTQTPKHLITATGQRVTLRCSPRSGDLSVYWYQQSLDQGLQFLIQYYNGEERAKGNILERFSAQQFPDLHSELNLSSLELGDSALYFCASSVRGATEAFFGQGTRLTVV.

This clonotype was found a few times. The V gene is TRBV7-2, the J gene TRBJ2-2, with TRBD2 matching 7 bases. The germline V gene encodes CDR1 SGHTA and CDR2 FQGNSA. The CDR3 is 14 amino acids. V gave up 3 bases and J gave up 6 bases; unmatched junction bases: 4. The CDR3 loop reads CASSLSRGAGELFF. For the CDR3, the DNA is TGTGCCAGCAGCTTGTCCCGGGGGGCCGGGGAGCTGTTTTTT.

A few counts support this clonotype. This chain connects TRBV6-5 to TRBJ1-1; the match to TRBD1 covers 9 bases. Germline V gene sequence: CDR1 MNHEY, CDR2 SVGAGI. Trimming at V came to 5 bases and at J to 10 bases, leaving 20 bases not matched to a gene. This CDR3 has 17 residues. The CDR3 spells CASSHTAGGQGTRGAFF. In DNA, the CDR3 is TGTGCCAGCAGTCACACCGCCGGCGGACAGGGGACTCGAGGAGCTTTCTTT.